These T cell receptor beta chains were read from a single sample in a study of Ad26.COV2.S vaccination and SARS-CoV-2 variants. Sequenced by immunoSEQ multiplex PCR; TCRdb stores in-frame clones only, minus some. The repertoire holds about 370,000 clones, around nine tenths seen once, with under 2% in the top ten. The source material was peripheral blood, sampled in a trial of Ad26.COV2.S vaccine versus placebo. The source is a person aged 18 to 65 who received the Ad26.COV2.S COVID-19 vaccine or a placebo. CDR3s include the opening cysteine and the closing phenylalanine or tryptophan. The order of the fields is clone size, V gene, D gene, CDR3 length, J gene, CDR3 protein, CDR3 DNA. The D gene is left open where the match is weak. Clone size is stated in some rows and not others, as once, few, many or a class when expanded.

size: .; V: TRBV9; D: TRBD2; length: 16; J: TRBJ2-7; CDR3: CASSASWTSGTYEQYF; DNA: TGTGCCAGCAGCGCCTCCTGGACTAGCGGGACCTACGAGCAGTACTTC
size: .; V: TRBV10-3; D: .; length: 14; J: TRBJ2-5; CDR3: CAISAPGDQETQYF; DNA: TGTGCCATCAGTGCCCCAGGGGATCAAGAGACCCAGTACTTC
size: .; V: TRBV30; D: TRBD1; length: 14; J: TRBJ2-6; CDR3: CAWRDRGHLDVLTF; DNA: TGTGCCTGGAGGGACAGGGGGCATCTTGACGTCCTGACTTTC
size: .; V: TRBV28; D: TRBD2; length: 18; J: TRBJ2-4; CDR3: CASSPSGLAGGAKNIQYF; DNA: TGTGCCAGCAGTCCATCCGGACTAGCGGGAGGGGCCAAAAACATTCAGTACTTC
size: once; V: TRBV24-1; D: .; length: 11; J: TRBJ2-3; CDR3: CATRGSDTQYF; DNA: TGTGCCACCAGAGGGTCCGATACGCAGTATTTT
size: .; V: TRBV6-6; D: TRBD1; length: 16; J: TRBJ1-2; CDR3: CASSLQPPGQGNGYTF; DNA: TGTGCCAGCAGTTTACAACCGCCCGGACAGGGGAATGGCTACACCTTC
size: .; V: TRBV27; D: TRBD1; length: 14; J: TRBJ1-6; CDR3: CASSLPGGNSPLHF; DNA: TGTGCCAGCAGTTTGCCAGGGGGCAATTCACCCCTCCACTTT
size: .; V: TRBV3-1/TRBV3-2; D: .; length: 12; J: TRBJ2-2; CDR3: CASSQGAGELFF; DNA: TGTGCCAGCAGCCAGGGGGCCGGGGAGCTGTTTTTT
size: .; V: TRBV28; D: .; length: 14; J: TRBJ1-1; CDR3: CASSTGFGYTEAFF; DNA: TGTGCCAGCAGTACAGGGTTCGGCTACACTGAAGCTTTCTTT
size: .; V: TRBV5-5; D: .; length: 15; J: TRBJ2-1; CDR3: CASSFSGSSYNEQFF; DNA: TGTGCCAGCAGCTTCTCAGGTAGCTCCTACAATGAGCAGTTCTTC
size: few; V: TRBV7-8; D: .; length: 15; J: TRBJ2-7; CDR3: CASSPWIASTYEQYF; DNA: TGTGCCAGCAGCCCGTGGATCGCGTCAACCTACGAGCAGTACTTC
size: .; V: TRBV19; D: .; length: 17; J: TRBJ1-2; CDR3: CASSIPRPGTSNYGYTF; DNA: TGTGCCAGTAGTATTCCCCGCCCCGGGACGTCTAACTATGGCTACACCTTC
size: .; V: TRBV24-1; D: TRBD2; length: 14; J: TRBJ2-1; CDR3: CATSTSGRGNEQFF; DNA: TGTGCCACCAGTACCAGCGGGAGGGGGAATGAGCAGTTCTTC
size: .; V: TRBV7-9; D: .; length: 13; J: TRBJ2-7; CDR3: CASSSGRGYEQYF; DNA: TGTGCCAGCAGCTCGGGACGCGGGTACGAGCAGTACTTC
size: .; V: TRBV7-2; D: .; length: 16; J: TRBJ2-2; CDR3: CASSSRGGGNTGELFF; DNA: TGTGCCAGCAGCTCCCGAGGTGGGGGGAACACCGGGGAGCTGTTTTTT